These T cell receptor beta chains were read from a single sample in a study of shared clonotypes between healthy human individuals. Generated by immunoSEQ multiplex PCR, the TCRdb table keeps only in-frame clones and is missing some. Here the sample spans about half a million clones, 79% being singletons. Material for sequencing was PBMCs. Receptors originate from a woman between 40 and 55 years old in good health. Some clones in this sample may be carry-over from other donors' samples. Both conserved end residues are part of each CDR3. D genes are given only for firm matches. For some rows the clone size is stated as once, few or many, or as a class when expanded; others skip it.

. | . | TRBJ1-5 | TRBV5-8 | TGTGCCAGCAGCTTGGTAAAGGGCCAGCCCCAGCATTTT | CASSLVKGQPQHF
. | . | TRBJ2-3 | TRBV27 | TGTGCCAGCAGTATCCCTAGCACAGATACGCAGTATTTT | CASSIPSTDTQYF
. | . | TRBJ1-2 | TRBV28 | TGTGCCAGCAGTCTCCCGGGTTTCTATGGCTACACCTTC | CASSLPGFYGYTF
TRBD2 | . | TRBJ2-1 | TRBV5-1 | TGCGCCAGCAAACTGGGAGGGGAGAACAATGAGCAGTTCTTC | CASKLGGENNEQFF
. | . | TRBJ1-4 | TRBV28 | TGTGCCTCCCGGGGGGGGAGTGAAAAACTGTTTTTT | CASRGGSEKLFF
. | . | TRBJ2-5 | TRBV9 | TGTGCCAGCAGCACCCAGGGGGGGGAGACCCAGTACTTC | CASSTQGGETQYF
. | few | TRBJ1-1 | TRBV10-3 | TGTGCCATCAGTTTCCCGGGGGCCACTGAAGCTTTCTTT | CAISFPGATEAFF
. | . | TRBJ2-5 | TRBV10-3 | TGTGCCATCAGCAAGGGGTCCGGCGGTGGCCAAGAGACCCAGTACTTC | CAISKGSGGGQETQYF
TRBD1 | few | TRBJ1-5 | TRBV19 | TGTGCCAGCCGTGACAGGGCGACTAATCAGCCCCAGCATTTT | CASRDRATNQPQHF
. | . | TRBJ1-2 | TRBV28 | TGTGCCCACGGACAGCCTAACTATGGCTACACCTTC | CAHGQPNYGYTF
. | . | TRBJ2-3 | TRBV2 | TGTGCCAGCAGTTTTCCAGATACGCAGTATTTT | CASSFPDTQYF
. | once | TRBJ2-3 | TRBV27 | TGTGCCAGCAGTTTATCGGTCCGGTGGGAGAGTTTTCATACGCAGTATTTT | CASSLSVRWESFHTQYF
. | . | TRBJ1-2 | TRBV15 | TGTGCCACCAGCAGAGCGAGGGGGGACTACTATGGCTACACCTTC | CATSRARGDYYGYTF
. | . | TRBJ1-1 | TRBV15 | TGTGCCACCAGCAGAGGGGATTTGAACACTGAAGCTTTCTTT | CATSRGDLNTEAFF
. | . | TRBJ2-7 | TRBV28 | TGTGCCAGCACCACCTCCAAATTAGGGAGCTCCTACGAGCAGTACTTC | CASTTSKLGSSYEQYF
TRBD2 | . | TRBJ2-5 | TRBV15 | TGTGCCACCAGCGAGGGACTAGCCCGGGAGACCCAGTACTTC | CATSEGLARETQYF
. | . | TRBJ1-5 | TRBV27 | TGTGCCAGCAGTTTATCCGCCAATCAGCCCCAGCATTTT | CASSLSANQPQHF
TRBD1 | few | TRBJ2-5 | TRBV10-3 | TGTGCCACACGAACAGGGGGCCAAGAGACCCAGTACTTC | CATRTGGQETQYF
TRBD2 | few | TRBJ2-1 | TRBV19 | TGTGCCAGTAGTGGTGCGACTAGCGGGTCCTACAATGAGCAGTTCTTC | CASSGATSGSYNEQFF
. | few | TRBJ1-2 | TRBV15 | TGTGCCACCAGGAGCCCCAGGCGGGTGGGGTATGGCTACACCTTC | CATRSPRRVGYGYTF
. | . | TRBJ1-1 | TRBV28 | TGTGCCAGCGAAGACTGGGGCACTGAAGCTTTCTTT | CASEDWGTEAFF
. | . | TRBJ1-1 | TRBV13 | TGTGCCAGCAGCCAAAGCCCCAACACTGAAGCTTTCTTT | CASSQSPNTEAFF